Below, 7 T cell receptor beta chains from the same sample are listed, as sequenced in a study of blood T cells in healthy people across ages. With a J-beta primer mix and a sample-barcoded 5' primer, a second PCR ran about 6 to 11 cycles. One entry per CDR3 protein results from TCRdb running MiXCR on the 5' RACE reads. The sample shows about 1,800,000 distinct CDR3 sequences, over 25% of them seen only once. Sample: blood. These TCRs come from a woman in her thirties in good health.

The chain links TRBV13 to TRBJ1-2; 10 bases are a match to TRBD1. V shed 7 bases, J shed 8 bases, and the junction held 13 bases outside the gene matches. Germline CDR1 and CDR2: PRHDT and FYEKMQ (reference sequence). This CDR3 has 15 residues. This CDR3 reads CASTPERDRGEGYTF. For the CDR3, the DNA is TGTGCCAGCACTCCTGAGCGGGACAGGGGAGAGGGCTACACCTTC. The full variable domain, with the rest looked up from reference TRBV13 and TRBJ1-2, is AAGVIQSPRHLIKEKRETATLKCYPIPRHDTVYWYQQGPGQDPQFLISFYEKMQSDKGSIPDRFSAQQFSDYHSELNMSSLELGDSALYFCASTPERDRGEGYTFGSGTRLTVV.

The table lists this clonotype with many counts. This chain joins TRBV20-1 and TRBJ2-1; 11 bases are shared with TRBD2. From germline, CDR1 is DFQATT and CDR2 SNEGSKA (reference sequence). With V trimmed by 1 base and J by 2 bases, 1 base remained unmatched. The CDR3 extends over 15 amino acids. The DNA for the CDR3 is TGCAGTGCTAGAGGGGGACTAGCGGCCTACAATGAGCAGTTCTTC. Protein: CSARGGLAAYNEQFF.

This clonotype was detected many times. The chain links TRBV29-1 to TRBJ1-5, with 8 bases lining up with TRBD1. There are 13 residues in the CDR3. V was pared by 5 bases and J by 5 bases, with 5 bases of the junction left unmatched. Per the germline V gene, CDR1 is SQVTM and CDR2 is ANQGSEA. Here the CDR3 reads CSVSGGPYQPQHF. CDR3 DNA: TGCAGCGTTTCAGGGGGCCCCTATCAGCCCCAGCATTTT.

The chain joins TRBV20-1 to TRBJ2-3, with 7 bases identical to TRBD1. The CDR3 contains 13 residues. Germline assignment: CDR1 DFQATT and CDR2 SNEGSKA (reference sequence). The V segment lost 3 bases and the J segment 2 bases; nucleotides outside the gene matches: 2. For the CDR3, the DNA is TGCAGTGCTAGTACAGGGGTCACAGATACGCAGTATTTT. Residues: CSASTGVTDTQYF.

Comments on this clonotype: This may come from a read error, since a much larger clone is one base off. V gene TRBV29-1 combines with J gene TRBJ2-4; D not certain. The J call could be wrong; TRBJ2-7 is a better fit for the DNA end. The CDR3 is made up of 11 amino acids. The germline V gene encodes CDR1 SQVTM and CDR2 ANQGSEA. CDR3: CSVENNYEQYF. For the CDR3, the DNA is TGCAGCGTTGAAAACAACTACGAGCAGTACTTC.

The chain links TRBV20-1 to TRBJ1-2; unclear D gene. Germline CDR1 DFQATT, CDR2 SNEGSKA (reference sequence). The CDR3 sequence is 9 residues long. V shed 5 bases and J shed 6 bases, with 4 bases lying between them. In nucleotides, the CDR3 is TGCAGTGCTCCGGATGGCTACACCTTC. Its translation: CSAPDGYTF.

The chain recombines TRBV5-1 with TRBJ2-3; 11 bases are shared with TRBD2. The CDR3 covers 16 residues. CDR1 and CDR2 (germline): SGHRS, YFSETQ. V lost 5 bases to trimming and J lost 2 bases; unmatched junction nucleotides: 7. The CDR3 protein is CASRSGTSGDTDTQYF. The CDR3 DNA reads TGCGCCAGCAGATCCGGGACTAGCGGCGACACAGATACGCAGTATTTT.